The T cell receptor beta chain described here comes from a study of shared clonotypes between healthy human individuals. Trimming took 0 bases from V and 4 from J, leaving 7 bases between them. The CDR3 runs 14 residues. The germline gives CDR1 MNHEY, CDR2 SVGAGI. TCRdb's table, derived via immunoSEQ multiplex PCR, lists solely in-frame clones and lacks some. The table records a few million clones, approximately 92% of them present only once. Broader study findings: Shared across several donors were 4% to 6% of the naive CD4 clonotypes.

A note on this clone: What it binds is unknown. Additional DNA sequences in this sample encode the identical CDR3.

The TCR comes from a man aged 18-30 years in good health. The specimen sequenced was naive CD4+ T cells sorted from blood. Indicated subset: CD45RA+ positively selected. The rearrangement uses TRBV6-5 and TRBJ1-3; no clear D gene. The CDR3: CASSYSGVGNTIYF. In DNA, the CDR3 is TGTGCCAGCAGTTACTCGGGAGTAGGAAACACCATATATTTT.